This T cell receptor (beta chain) emerged from a study of CXCR3-negative and CXCR3-positive naive CD8 T cells. Findings and caveats of the study: Both naive subsets had comparably high diversity; memory CD8+ cells much lower. Most assays were run on fresh PBMCs (CXCR3 expression partially decreased after cryopreservation).

In the case of this clonotype: Its antigen is as yet unknown.

Those CD8+ T cells considered naive were CD45RO-CCR7+CD27+CD95-. The CDR3 runs 15 residues. The method, 5' RACE with UMI labels, was used to prepare the TRB cDNA libraries. TCRdb re-called the 5' RACE reads and catalogs CDR3 proteins one per entry, DNA excluded. The sample table includes 130,000 or so distinct CDR3 sequences. The specimen sequenced was naive CXCR3- CD8+ T cells from blood. Subset defined: CD45RO-CCR7+CD27+CD95- naive CD8+ T cells lacking CXCR3 (TNR3-). The source of this sequence is a human donor in good health. Some clones in this sample may be carry-over from other donors' samples. V usage is TRBV12-3 or TRBV12-4 and J usage is TRBJ2-7; the TCRdb D gene call, TRBD2, has no DNA to confirm it. The CDR3 reads CASSLSGYYSYEQYF.